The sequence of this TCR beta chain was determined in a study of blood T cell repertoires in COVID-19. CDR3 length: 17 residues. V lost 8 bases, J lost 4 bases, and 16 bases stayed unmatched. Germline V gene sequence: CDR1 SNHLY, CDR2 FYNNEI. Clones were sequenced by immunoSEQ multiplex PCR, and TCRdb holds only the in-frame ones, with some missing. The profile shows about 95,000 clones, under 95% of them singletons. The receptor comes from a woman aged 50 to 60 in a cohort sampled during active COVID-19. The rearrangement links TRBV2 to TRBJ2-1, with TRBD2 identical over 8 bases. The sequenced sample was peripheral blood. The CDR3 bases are TGTGCCAGCTCACGGCTAGCGGGCCAACCAGATTACAATGAGCAGTTCTTC. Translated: CASSRLAGQPDYNEQFF.